What follows are 2 T cell receptor beta chains derived from one specimen sequenced in a study of shared clonotypes between healthy human individuals. Assay: immunoSEQ multiplex PCR; the TCRdb copy retains only in-frame clones and omits some. The sample yields about 2.1 million clones, roughly 93% seen once. CD45RO-negative, CCR7-selected cells formed the naive CD8 fraction, which excluded terminally differentiated effector memory CD45RA+ cells. The sequencing sample was made of naive CD8+ T cells from PBMCs. These receptors were taken from a man aged 18 to 29 in good health. Some clones in this sample may be carry-over from other donors' samples.

This clone was recorded once. This chain connects TRBV14 to TRBJ2-7; 9 bases line up with TRBD1. CDR1 and CDR2 (germline): SGHDN, FVKESK. V lost 5 bases and J lost 5; bases outside the gene matches: 7. The CDR3 runs to 14 residues. CDR3 sequence: CASSFSDRGHEQYF. CDR3 bases: TGTGCCAGCAGCTTCTCGGACAGGGGCCACGAGCAGTACTTC.

This clone occurred a few times. The chain employs TRBV14 and TRBJ2-7; D is possibly TRBD1 (5 bases). The germline gives CDR1 SGHDN, CDR2 FVKESK. This CDR3 contains 13 residues. Trimming left V 1 base short and J 5 bases short, with 9 bases between. This CDR3 is CASSQVIGDEQYF. The CDR3 coding sequence is TGTGCCAGCAGCCAAGTAATAGGGGACGAGCAGTACTTC.